A single sample is the source of the 15 T cell receptor beta chains below, sequenced in a study of shared clonotypes between healthy human individuals. TCRdb's table, derived via immunoSEQ multiplex PCR, lists solely in-frame clones and lacks some. Counted here are about 1 million clones, more than 65% occurring once; the ten biggest clones make up about 1.5%. The specimen sequenced was memory CD4+ T cells sorted from blood. The sample's subset: CD45RA-negative fraction. These receptors all come from a man younger than 35 in good health.

This rearrangement joins TRBV7-2 to TRBJ2-1; no clear D. Germline-derived CDR1 and CDR2 are SGHTA and FQGNSA. Trimming left V 1 base short and J 3 bases short, with 7 bases between. The CDR3 is made up of 14 amino acids. The CDR3 nucleotides read TGTGCCAGCAGCTTAGTAGGGTTCTACAATGAGCAGTTCTTC. This codes for CASSLVGFYNEQFF.

Remarks on this clone: Other nucleotide sequences in the sample specify the same CDR3. The rearrangement uses TRBV19 and TRBJ2-7; 9 nucleotides line up with TRBD1. Germline assignment: CDR1 LNHDA and CDR2 SQIVND (reference sequence). The CDR3 runs 15 residues. V lost 1 base to trimming and J lost 2 bases; unmatched junction nucleotides: 3. The CDR3 loop reads CASSIGGTGPYEQYF. The CDR3 bases are TGTGCCAGTAGTATAGGGGGGACAGGGCCCTACGAGCAGTACTTC.

This chain joins TRBV7-2 and TRBJ2-2; 11 nucleotides align to TRBD2. The ends lost 4 bases at V and 9 bases at J; junction bases unmatched: 16. The CDR3 runs 18 residues. Germline CDR1 and CDR2: SGHTA and FQGNSA. In DNA form, the CDR3 reads TGTGCCAGCAGCTCAGTCATACTAGCGGGAGCCACCGTCCGGGAGCTGTTTTTT. This gives the protein CASSSVILAGATVRELFF.

This rearrangement joins TRBV7-8 to TRBJ2-5, with D perhaps assigned TRBD1 or TRBD2 (6 bases each). Trimming removed 5 bases from V and 5 bases from J, with 18 bases in between. Looked up from germline, CDR1 is SGHVS and CDR2 is FQNEAQ. The CDR3 consists of 15 residues. The CDR3 region has the DNA TGTGCCAGCAGCCCCCGGAGGGGGAAGGAGGAGACCCAGTACTTC. This encodes CASSPRRGKEETQYF.

V and J are TRBV10-3 and TRBJ2-2, with 7 bases lining up with TRBD2. This CDR3 region has 16 residues. With V trimmed by 2 bases and J by 5 bases, 8 bases remained unmatched. The V gene's germline CDR1 is ENHRY and CDR2 SYGVKD. The CDR3 nucleotides are TGTGCCATCAGTGAGACCCCAGCGGGGATAACCGGGGAGCTGTTTTTT. This sequence encodes CAISETPAGITGELFF.

This clone was detected once. The rearrangement links TRBV9 to TRBJ2-3, with no clear D. With 2 bases removed from V and 3 bases from J, the gap between germline ends came to 10 bases. The CDR3 has 14 residues. Looked up from germline, CDR1 is SGDLS and CDR2 is YYNGEE. The CDR3 DNA is TGTGCCAGCAGCGTTCGGTCGGATACAGATACGCAGTATTTT. Encoded protein: CASSVRSDTDTQYF.

In DNA form, the CDR3 reads TGTGCCAGCAGGACCGGACAGGGGTTCATCTATGGCTACACCTTC. This translates into CASRTGQGFIYGYTF. The chain combines TRBV6-1 with TRBJ1-2; 9 nucleotides line up with TRBD1. The CDR3 covers 15 residues. The trim removed 6 bases at V and 4 bases at J, leaving 9 bases unmatched. The germline V gene has CDR1 MNHNS and CDR2 SASEGT.

This clone showed up just once. This chain uses TRBV12-5 with TRBJ2-3; maybe TRBD2 (6 bases). The CDR3 covers 13 residues. V was clipped by 6 bases and J by 5 bases, with 12 bases between them. Germline CDR1 LGHNT, CDR2 FRNRAP. The CDR3 protein is CASGAGKRDTQYF. In DNA, the CDR3 is TGTGCTAGTGGGGCGGGGAAACGAGATACGCAGTATTTT.

The V gene is TRBV19, the J gene TRBJ1-1; D possibly corresponds to TRBD1 (5 bases). This CDR3 has 14 residues. CDR1 LNHDA and CDR2 SQIVND come from the germline V gene (reference sequence). V lost 3 bases, J lost 0 bases, and 8 bases lay in between. The DNA of the CDR3 is TGTGCCAGTAGTATGAACAGGTTGAACACTGAAGCTTTCTTT. Residues: CASSMNRLNTEAFF.

V gene TRBV19 combines with J gene TRBJ1-5; weak D call: TRBD1 (5 bases). The CDR3 runs to 14 residues. V was clipped by 6 bases and J by 3 bases, with 12 bases between them. Germline V gene sequence: CDR1 LNHDA, CDR2 SQIVND (reference sequence). CDR3 bases: TGTGCCAGTAGGGACGGGACTAACAATCAGCCCCAGCATTTT. Translated: CASRDGTNNQPQHF. Combining the CDR3 with reference TRBV19 and TRBJ1-5 gives the whole variable domain DGGITQSPKYLFRKEGQNVTLSCEQNLNHDAMYWYRQDPGQGLRLIYYSQIVNDFQKGDIAEGYSVSREKKESFPLTVTSAQKNPTAFYLCASRDGTNNQPQHFGDGTRLSIL.

Many counts were recorded for this clone. Other DNA sequences in the sample encode the same CDR3. The chain couples TRBV5-1 to TRBJ2-2; no definite D call. This CDR3 comprises 15 residues. With 1 base removed from V and 0 bases from J, the gap between germline ends came to 7 bases. In germline, CDR1 is SGHRS, CDR2 YFSETQ. This chain's CDR3 is CASSLRETNTGELFF. The CDR3 coding sequence is TGCGCCAGCAGCTTGCGAGAAACGAACACCGGGGAGCTGTTTTTT.

This clone was found once. This chain joins TRBV5-4 and TRBJ1-4; TRBD1 might be the D (5 bases). This CDR3 contains 17 residues. Germline V gene sequence: CDR1 SGHNT, CDR2 YYREEE (reference sequence). The V gene lost 0 bases and the J gene lost 2 bases, with 14 bases spanning the gap. In DNA, the CDR3 is TGTGCCAGCAGCTTGGGAGGGGCGAGAGGGACTAATGAAAAACTGTTTTTT. The encoded protein is CASSLGGARGTNEKLFF.

The rearrangement joins TRBV11-3 to TRBJ1-5, with D tentatively TRBD1 (5 bases). The CDR3 runs 14 residues. The germline gives CDR1 SGHNT, CDR2 YENEEA. The V and J ends lost 7 bases and 4 bases respectively, with 14 bases between them. The CDR3 region has the DNA TGTGCCAGCAAGGGGCAGGCTGAGAATCAGCCCCAGCATTTT. Protein product: CASKGQAENQPQHF.

This sequence joins TRBV2 and TRBJ2-7, with a weak D call TRBD1 (5 bases). The CDR3 has 13 residues. Trimming stripped 3 bases from V and 2 bases from J, with 8 bases between. CDR1 is SNHLY, CDR2 FYNNEI, per germline. The CDR3 sequence: CASSDGATYEQYF. The CDR3 bases are TGTGCCAGCAGTGATGGGGCCACCTACGAGCAGTACTTC.

V gene TRBV7-8 combines with J gene TRBJ1-5, with D unclear. CDR3 size: 16 residues. The germline CDR1 and CDR2 sequences are SGHVS and FQNEAQ. The V end was cut by 2 bases, the J end by 4 bases, with 15 bases between. The CDR3 here is CASSLSASAHNQPQHF. DNA for the CDR3: TGTGCCAGCAGCTTATCAGCCTCCGCCCATAATCAGCCCCAGCATTTT. Variable domain in full (rest from reference TRBV7-8 and TRBJ1-5): GAGVSQSPRYKVAKRGQDVALRCDPISGHVSLFWYQQALGQGPEFLTYFQNEAQLDKSGLPSDRFFAERPEGSVSTLKIQRTQQEDSAVYLCASSLSASAHNQPQHFGDGTRLSIL.